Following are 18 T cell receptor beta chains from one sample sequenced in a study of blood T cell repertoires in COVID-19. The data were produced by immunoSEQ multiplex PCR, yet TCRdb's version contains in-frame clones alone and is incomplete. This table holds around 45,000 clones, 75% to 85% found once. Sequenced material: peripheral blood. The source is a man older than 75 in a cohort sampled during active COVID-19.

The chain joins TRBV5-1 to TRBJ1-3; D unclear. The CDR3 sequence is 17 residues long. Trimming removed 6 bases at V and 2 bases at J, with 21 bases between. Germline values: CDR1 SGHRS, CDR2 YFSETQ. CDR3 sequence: CASKLGTGSVPGNTIYF. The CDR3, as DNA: TGCGCCAGCAAGTTGGGTACCGGGTCAGTGCCTGGAAACACCATATATTTT.

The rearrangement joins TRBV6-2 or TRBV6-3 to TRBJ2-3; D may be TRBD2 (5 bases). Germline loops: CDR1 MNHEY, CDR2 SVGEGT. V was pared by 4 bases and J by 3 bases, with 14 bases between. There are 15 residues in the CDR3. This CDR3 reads CASSSSSGFTDTQYF. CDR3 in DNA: TGTGCCAGCAGTTCCTCGTCGGGATTTACAGATACGCAGTATTTT.

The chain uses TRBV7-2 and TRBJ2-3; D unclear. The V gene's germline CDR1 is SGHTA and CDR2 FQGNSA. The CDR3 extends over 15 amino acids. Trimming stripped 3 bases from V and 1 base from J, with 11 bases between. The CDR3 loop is CASSLPAAGTDTQYF. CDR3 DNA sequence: TGTGCCAGCAGCTTGCCGGCGGCCGGCACAGATACGCAGTATTTT.

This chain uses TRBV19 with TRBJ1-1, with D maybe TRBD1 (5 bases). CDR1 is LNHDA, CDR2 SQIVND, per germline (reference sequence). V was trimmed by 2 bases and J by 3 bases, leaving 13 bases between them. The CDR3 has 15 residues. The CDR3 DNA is TGTGCCAGTAGTATACCCCAGGGATTGGACACTGAAGCTTTCTTT. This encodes CASSIPQGLDTEAFF.

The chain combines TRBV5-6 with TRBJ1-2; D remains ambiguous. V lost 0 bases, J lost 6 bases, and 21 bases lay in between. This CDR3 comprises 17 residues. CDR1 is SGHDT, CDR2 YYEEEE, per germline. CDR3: CASSLGPFPRPMDGYTF. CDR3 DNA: TGTGCCAGCAGCTTGGGTCCGTTCCCGAGGCCTATGGATGGCTACACCTTC.

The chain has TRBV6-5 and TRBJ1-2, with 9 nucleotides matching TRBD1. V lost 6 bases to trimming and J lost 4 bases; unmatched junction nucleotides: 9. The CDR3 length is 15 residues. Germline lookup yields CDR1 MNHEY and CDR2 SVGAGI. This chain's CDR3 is CASSTTTGGGYGYTF. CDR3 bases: TGTGCCAGCAGCACAACGACAGGGGGGGGCTATGGCTACACCTTC.

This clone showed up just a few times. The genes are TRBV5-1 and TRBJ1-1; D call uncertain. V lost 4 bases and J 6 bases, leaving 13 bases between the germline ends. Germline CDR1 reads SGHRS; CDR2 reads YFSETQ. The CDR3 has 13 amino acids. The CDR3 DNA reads TGCGCCAGCAGCCCTACGGGTTTCGCTGAAGCTTTCTTT. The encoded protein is CASSPTGFAEAFF.

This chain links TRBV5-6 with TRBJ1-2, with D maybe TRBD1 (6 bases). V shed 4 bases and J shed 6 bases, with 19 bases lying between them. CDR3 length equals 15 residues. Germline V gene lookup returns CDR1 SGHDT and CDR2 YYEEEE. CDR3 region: CASSREDRPSNGYTF. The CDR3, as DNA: TGTGCCAGCAGCCGGGAAGACAGGCCCTCGAATGGCTACACCTTC.

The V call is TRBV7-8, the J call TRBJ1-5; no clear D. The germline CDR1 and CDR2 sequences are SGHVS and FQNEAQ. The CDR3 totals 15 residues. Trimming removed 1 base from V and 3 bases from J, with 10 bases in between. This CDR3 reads CASSLGRQNNQPQHF. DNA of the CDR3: TGTGCCAGCAGCTTAGGGAGGCAGAACAATCAGCCCCAGCATTTT.

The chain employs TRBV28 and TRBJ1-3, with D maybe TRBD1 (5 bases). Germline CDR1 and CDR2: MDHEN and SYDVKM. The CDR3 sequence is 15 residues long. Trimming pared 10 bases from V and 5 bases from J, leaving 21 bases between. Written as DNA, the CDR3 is TGTGCCACCTTGGAGGGAAGGGGCACCCGAAACACCATATATTTT. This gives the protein CATLEGRGTRNTIYF.

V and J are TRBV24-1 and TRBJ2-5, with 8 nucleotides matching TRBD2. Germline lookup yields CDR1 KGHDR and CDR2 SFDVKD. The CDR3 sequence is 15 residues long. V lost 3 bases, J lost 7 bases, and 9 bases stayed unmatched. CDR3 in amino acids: CATSDARGGVMTQYF. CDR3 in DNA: TGTGCCACCAGTGATGCCCGGGGGGGGGTAATGACCCAGTACTTC.

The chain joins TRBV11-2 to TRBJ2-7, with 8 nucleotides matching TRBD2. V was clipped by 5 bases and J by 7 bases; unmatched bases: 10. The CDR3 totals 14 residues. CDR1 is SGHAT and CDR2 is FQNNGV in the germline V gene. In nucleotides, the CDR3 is TGTGCCAGCAGCCCTTCGAGCGGGGGCTTAGAGCAGTACTTC. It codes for CASSPSSGGLEQYF.

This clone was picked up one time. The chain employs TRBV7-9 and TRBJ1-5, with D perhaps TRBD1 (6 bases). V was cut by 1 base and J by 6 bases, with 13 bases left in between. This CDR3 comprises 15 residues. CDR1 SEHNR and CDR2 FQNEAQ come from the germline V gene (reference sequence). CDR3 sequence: CASSLEGGWGQPQHF. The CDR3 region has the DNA TGTGCCAGCAGCTTAGAAGGGGGTTGGGGTCAGCCCCAGCATTTT.

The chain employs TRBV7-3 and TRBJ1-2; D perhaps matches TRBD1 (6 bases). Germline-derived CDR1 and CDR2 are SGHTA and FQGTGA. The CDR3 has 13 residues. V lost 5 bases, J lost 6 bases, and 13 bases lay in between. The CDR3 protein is CASSPRAGDGYTF. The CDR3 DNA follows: TGTGCCAGCAGCCCAAGGGCAGGGGATGGCTACACCTTC.

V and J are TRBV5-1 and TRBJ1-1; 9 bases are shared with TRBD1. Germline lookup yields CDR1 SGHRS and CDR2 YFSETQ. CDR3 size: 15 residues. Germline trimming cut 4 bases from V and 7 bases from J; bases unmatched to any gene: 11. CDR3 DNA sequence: TGCGCCAGCAGCGCTGGGGGACAGGGAGGTAATGAAGCTTTCTTT. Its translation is CASSAGGQGGNEAFF.

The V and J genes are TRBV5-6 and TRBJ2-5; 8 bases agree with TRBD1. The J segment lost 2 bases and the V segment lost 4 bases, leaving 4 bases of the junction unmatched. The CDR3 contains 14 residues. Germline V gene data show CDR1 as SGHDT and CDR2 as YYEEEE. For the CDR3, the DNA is TGTGCCAGCAGCCGGGACAGGCGTCAAGAGACCCAGTACTTC. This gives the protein CASSRDRRQETQYF. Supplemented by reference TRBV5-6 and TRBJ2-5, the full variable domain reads DAGVTQSPTHLIKTRGQQVTLRCSPKSGHDTVSWYQQALGQGPQFIFQYYEEEERQRGNFPDRFSGHQFPNYSSELNVNALLLGDSALYLCASSRDRRQETQYFGPGTRLLVL.

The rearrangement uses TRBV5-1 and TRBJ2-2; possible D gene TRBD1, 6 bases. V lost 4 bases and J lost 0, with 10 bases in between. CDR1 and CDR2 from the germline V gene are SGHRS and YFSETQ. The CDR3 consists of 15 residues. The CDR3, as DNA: TGCGCCAGCAGCATCGGACAGACGAACACCGGGGAGCTGTTTTTT. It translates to CASSIGQTNTGELFF. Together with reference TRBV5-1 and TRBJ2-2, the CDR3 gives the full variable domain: KAGVTQTPRYLIKTRGQQVTLSCSPISGHRSVSWYQQTPGQGLQFLFEYFSETQRNKGNFPGRFSGRQFSNSRSEMNVSTLELGDSALYLCASSIGQTNTGELFFGEGSRLTVL.

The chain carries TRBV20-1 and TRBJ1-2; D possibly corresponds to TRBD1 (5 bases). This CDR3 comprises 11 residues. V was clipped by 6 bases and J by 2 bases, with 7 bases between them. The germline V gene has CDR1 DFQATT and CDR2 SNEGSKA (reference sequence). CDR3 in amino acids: CSAQENYGYTF. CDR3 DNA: TGCAGTGCACAGGAAAACTATGGCTACACCTTC.